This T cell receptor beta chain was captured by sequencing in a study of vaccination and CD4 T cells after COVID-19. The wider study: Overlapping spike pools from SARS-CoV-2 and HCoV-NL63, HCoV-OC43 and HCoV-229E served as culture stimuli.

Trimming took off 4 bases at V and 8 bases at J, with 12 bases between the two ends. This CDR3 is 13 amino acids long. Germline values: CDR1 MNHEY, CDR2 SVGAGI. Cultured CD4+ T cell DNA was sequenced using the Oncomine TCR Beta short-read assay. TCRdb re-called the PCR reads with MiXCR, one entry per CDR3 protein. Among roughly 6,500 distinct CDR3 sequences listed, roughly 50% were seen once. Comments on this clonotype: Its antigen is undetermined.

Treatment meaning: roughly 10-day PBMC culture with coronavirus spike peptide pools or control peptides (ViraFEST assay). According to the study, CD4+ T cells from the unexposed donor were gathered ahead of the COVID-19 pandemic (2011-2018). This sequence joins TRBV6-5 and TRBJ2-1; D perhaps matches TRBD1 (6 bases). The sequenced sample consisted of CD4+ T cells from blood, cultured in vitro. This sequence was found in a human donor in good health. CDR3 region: CASSLQGFDEQFF. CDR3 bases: TGTGCCAGCAGTTTGCAGGGGTTCGATGAGCAGTTCTTC.